Each of the 20 T cell receptor beta chains below was sequenced from the same sample in a study of cytomegalovirus exposure and HLA in healthy donors. The study ran its PCR with 60 Vbeta and 13 Jbeta primers. The table came from immunoSEQ multiplex PCR; TCRdb's copy has only in-frame clones and leaves some out. The sample holds under 200,000 clones, approximately 80% seen once. Sample: PBMCs. Receptors were obtained from a man aged 40-50 years in good health and CMV-seronegative.

V is TRBV2 and J is TRBJ2-1; 8 bases agree with TRBD1. In germline, CDR1 is SNHLY, CDR2 FYNNEI. This CDR3 is 14 amino acids long. Trimming took 8 bases from V and 9 from J; bases not matched to a gene: 12. Here the CDR3 reads CASGGDRGGGEQFF. CDR3 nucleotide sequence: TGTGCCAGCGGGGGCGACAGGGGCGGCGGTGAGCAGTTCTTC.

The chain recombines TRBV5-4 with TRBJ1-1, with unresolved D. Germline V CDR1 and CDR2: SGHNT, YYREEE (reference sequence). This CDR3 region has 13 residues. Deletions cut 4 bases from V and 1 base from J, with 8 bases between. The CDR3 loop reads CASSRGPNTEAFF. CDR3 in DNA: TGTGCCAGCAGCCGTGGCCCGAACACTGAAGCTTTCTTT.

Points on this clone: Different DNA sequences within this sample yield the same CDR3. V and J are TRBV7-9 and TRBJ2-2, with TRBD1 identical over 10 bases. The length of the CDR3 is 16 residues. The V and J ends lost 5 bases and 6 bases, in that order; junction bases with no gene match: 9. Looked up from germline, CDR1 is SEHNR and CDR2 is FQNEAQ (reference sequence). Here the CDR3 reads CASSLGQGTFSGELFF. For the CDR3, the DNA is TGTGCCAGCAGCCTGGGACAGGGGACTTTCTCCGGGGAGCTGTTTTTT.

This chain uses TRBV30 with TRBJ2-1; D might be TRBD1 (5 bases). Germline assignment: CDR1 GTSNPN and CDR2 SVGIG (reference sequence). This CDR3 spans 10 amino acids. Trimming pared 2 bases from V and 9 bases from J, leaving 5 bases between. The CDR3 loop reads CAWSRGEQFF. For the CDR3, the DNA is TGTGCCTGGAGTAGGGGTGAGCAGTTCTTC.

J is TRBJ1-6 and V is TRBV28, with 7 bases matching TRBD1. The CDR3 is 16 residues long. CDR1 MDHEN and CDR2 SYDVKM come from the germline V gene. With 4 bases clipped from V and 4 bases from J, the junction kept 7 bases outside the gene matches. The DNA of the CDR3 is TGTGCCAGCAGTTCCCCCCCGGGACAGTATAATTCACCCCTCCACTTT. Protein sequence: CASSSPPGQYNSPLHF.

The chain carries TRBV4-1 and TRBJ2-7, with 11 bases lining up with TRBD1. The length of the CDR3 is 15 residues. Germline V gene sequence: CDR1 MGHRA, CDR2 YSYEKL. V shed 4 bases and J 4 bases; nucleotides not matched to a gene: 6. The CDR3 is CASSPPDRGRYEQYF. In DNA, the CDR3 is TGCGCCAGCAGCCCGCCGGACAGGGGGCGGTACGAGCAGTACTTC.

This clone was recorded a few times. The rearrangement uses TRBV10-3 and TRBJ1-2, with a possible D match to TRBD1 (6 bases). Germline V gives CDR1 ENHRY, CDR2 SYGVKD. V was pared by 8 bases and J by 6 bases, with 16 bases between. The CDR3 is 13 residues long. The CDR3 DNA sequence: TGTGCCATCGATCAGGGGCCGAATGATGGCTACACCTTC. Protein sequence: CAIDQGPNDGYTF.

This clone was observed once. V gene TRBV2 combines with J gene TRBJ1-6; possibly TRBD1 for D (6 bases). In germline, CDR1 is SNHLY, CDR2 FYNNEI. Trimming left V 6 bases short and J 8 bases short, with 17 bases between. The CDR3 is made up of 15 amino acids. CDR3 DNA sequence: TGTGCCAGCAGGAGGCGGGGGGCGTCTGATTCACCCCTCCACTTT. Protein: CASRRRGASDSPLHF.

This clone occurred once. V gene TRBV6-1 combines with J gene TRBJ2-7; the match to TRBD1 covers 8 bases. The CDR3 covers 15 residues. Per the germline V gene, CDR1 is MNHNS and CDR2 is SASEGT. The ends lost 4 bases at V and 2 bases at J; junction bases unmatched: 7. CDR3 residues: CASSAAGQAPYEQYF. Written as DNA, the CDR3 is TGTGCCAGCAGTGCCGCGGGACAGGCCCCCTACGAGCAGTACTTC.

With regard to this clone: Sequence at one end of the junction differs from germline and may be a read error. This chain uses TRBV28 with TRBJ2-1; possible D gene TRBD1, 6 bases. Germline V gene data show CDR1 as MDHEN and CDR2 as SYDVKM. The length of the CDR3 is 11 residues. The CDR3 reads CASSLRQEVIF. CDR3 nucleotides: TGTGCCAGCAGTTTGAGACAGGAGGTGATCTTC.

The rearrangement uses TRBV15 and TRBJ2-5; D is possibly TRBD2 (7 bases). CDR3 length equals 15 residues. Germline V gene sequence: CDR1 LNHNV, CDR2 YYDKDF (reference sequence). The ends were cut back, 5 bases at V and 4 bases at J, with 17 bases in the middle. In DNA, the CDR3 is TGTGCCACCAGCCGGATGGGGGGGGGCCGAGAGACCCAGTACTTC. It codes for CATSRMGGGRETQYF. The full variable domain, rest sourced from reference TRBV15 and TRBJ2-5, is DAMVIQNPRYQVTQFGKPVTLSCSQTLNHNVMYWYQQKSSQAPKLLFHYYDKDFNNEADTPDNFQSRRPNTSFCFLDIRSPGLGDTAMYLCATSRMGGGRETQYFGPGTRLLVL.

The V call is TRBV27, the J call TRBJ2-7; D gene unclear. From germline, CDR1 is MNHEY and CDR2 SMNVEV (reference sequence). Trimming took 2 bases from V and 0 from J, leaving 8 bases between them. The CDR3 is 14 amino acids. The CDR3 coding sequence is TGTGCCAGCAGTTTAAGCTTCCTCTCCTACGAGCAGTACTTC. Translated, it gives CASSLSFLSYEQYF.

The V gene is TRBV4-1, the J gene TRBJ2-7, with 7 nucleotides matching TRBD2. V dropped 0 bases and J dropped 6; count of bases not matched to a gene: 14. Germline V gene sequence: CDR1 MGHRA, CDR2 YSYEKL. The CDR3 runs to 17 residues. The CDR3 region is CASSQEWLAVWSCEQYF. The CDR3 bases are TGCGCCAGCAGCCAAGAATGGCTAGCGGTTTGGAGCTGCGAGCAGTACTTC.

The genes are TRBV15 and TRBJ2-1; TRBD2 agrees at 7 bases. This CDR3 contains 17 residues. Germline lookup yields CDR1 LNHNV and CDR2 YYDKDF (reference sequence). With V trimmed by 3 bases and J by 4 bases, 12 bases remained unmatched. DNA of the CDR3: TGTGCCACCAGCAGTCCCAGAGAGGCTAGCGGATACAATGAGCAGTTCTTC. This translates into CATSSPREASGYNEQFF. Full variable domain (rest looked up from reference TRBV15 and TRBJ2-1): DAMVIQNPRYQVTQFGKPVTLSCSQTLNHNVMYWYQQKSSQAPKLLFHYYDKDFNNEADTPDNFQSRRPNTSFCFLDIRSPGLGDTAMYLCATSSPREASGYNEQFFGPGTRLTVL.

This sequence joins TRBV9 and TRBJ1-2, with a weak D call TRBD1 (5 bases). V lost 0 bases and J 4 bases, leaving 13 bases between the germline ends. The germline CDR1 and CDR2 sequences are SGDLS and YYNGEE. The CDR3 spans 15 residues. The CDR3 nucleotides are TGTGCCAGCAGCGTAGCAGGGCGGGGGACCTATGGCTACACCTTC. Translation gives CASSVAGRGTYGYTF.

The count of this clone is one. V and J are TRBV15 and TRBJ1-5; TRBD1 aligns across 10 bases. Germline loops: CDR1 LNHNV, CDR2 YYDKDF (reference sequence). V shed 4 bases and J 1 base; nucleotides not matched to a gene: 7. CDR3 length: 17 amino acids. The CDR3 here is CATSTRDRGSSNQPQHF. The CDR3 DNA reads TGTGCCACCAGCACTCGGGACAGGGGATCGAGCAATCAGCCCCAGCATTTT.

The J gene is TRBJ2-1, the V gene TRBV7-2, with TRBD2 matching 7 bases. CDR1 is SGHTA and CDR2 is FQGNSA in the germline V gene. The CDR3 runs 13 residues. With 3 bases clipped from V and 9 bases from J, the junction kept 5 bases outside the gene matches. CDR3 DNA: TGTGCCAGCAGCTTGGGACTAACAGCTGAGCAGTTCTTC. As protein: CASSLGLTAEQFF.

The chain combines TRBV9 with TRBJ1-1; 8 bases align to TRBD1. Germline V gene sequence: CDR1 SGDLS, CDR2 YYNGEE. The CDR3 has 17 residues. V was clipped by 0 bases and J by 0 bases; unmatched bases: 7. The CDR3 bases are TGTGCCAGCAGCGTAGGTACGGGGACAGGCATGAACACTGAAGCTTTCTTT. Its translation is CASSVGTGTGMNTEAFF. Using reference TRBV9 and TRBJ1-1 for the parts outside the CDR3, the full variable domain is DSGVTQTPKHLITATGQRVTLRCSPRSGDLSVYWYQQSLDQGLQFLIQYYNGEERAKGNILERFSAQQFPDLHSELNLSSLELGDSALYFCASSVGTGTGMNTEAFFGQGTRLTVV.

V and J are TRBV30 and TRBJ1-2; D is unresolved. V was shortened by 3 bases and J by 5 bases, with 10 bases between the two germline ends. Germline CDR1 GTSNPN, CDR2 SVGIG (reference sequence). The CDR3 is 12 amino acids. CDR3 sequence: CAWRISGYGYTF. Written as DNA, the CDR3 is TGTGCCTGGAGGATTTCCGGGTATGGCTACACCTTC.

The V and J genes are TRBV6-5 and TRBJ2-5; the D is unclear. Judging by the DNA end, TRBJ2-7 fits better; the J call may be wrong. The CDR3 contains 13 residues. The germline CDR1 and CDR2 sequences are MNHEY and SVGAGI. CDR3 bases: TGTGCCAGCAGTTACTCCCAACACTACGAGCAGTACTTC. Protein product: CASSYSQHYEQYF.